These T cell receptor beta chains were read from a single sample in a study of cytotoxic CD8 clonotypes in ibrutinib-treated CLL. Measured with immunoSEQ multiplex PCR; TCRdb has only the in-frame clones, and not every one. Of about 86,000 clones in the sample, around 84% were seen once. Sequencing used PBMCs, obtained before ibrutinib treatment. The receptors here all came from a human donor with chronic lymphocytic leukemia. CDR3s include the opening cysteine and the closing phenylalanine or tryptophan. Fields, in order: clone size, V gene, J gene, D gene, CDR3 protein, CDR3 DNA. D genes are given only for firm matches. Clone size appears in some rows only: once, few, many, or a class for an expanded clone.

abundance: -; v_gene: TRBV25-1; j_gene: TRBJ1-1; d_gene: TRBD1; CDR3aa: CASMTGVTEAFF; CDR3nt: TGTGCCAGCATGACAGGGGTCACTGAAGCTTTCTTT
abundance: -; v_gene: TRBV5-1; j_gene: TRBJ2-6; d_gene: TRBD1; CDR3aa: CASSLRQGDSSGANVLTF; CDR3nt: TGCGCCAGCAGCTTGAGACAGGGCGATAGCTCTGGGGCCAACGTCCTGACTTTC
abundance: -; v_gene: TRBV6-6; j_gene: TRBJ2-7; d_gene: -; CDR3aa: CATRGFAYEQYF; CDR3nt: TGTGCCACCCGTGGCTTTGCCTACGAGCAGTACTTC
abundance: -; v_gene: TRBV28; j_gene: TRBJ2-1; d_gene: TRBD2; CDR3aa: CASSLLQRENEQFF; CDR3nt: TGTGCCAGCAGTTTATTGCAGCGGGAGAATGAGCAGTTCTTC
abundance: -; v_gene: TRBV5-1; j_gene: TRBJ2-6; d_gene: -; CDR3aa: CASSNAISGANVLTF; CDR3nt: TGCGCCAGCAGTAACGCGATCTCTGGGGCCAACGTCCTGACTTTC
abundance: -; v_gene: TRBV5-1; j_gene: TRBJ2-2; d_gene: -; CDR3aa: CASSFGGRATGELFF; CDR3nt: TGCGCCAGCAGCTTTGGGGGGCGAGCCACCGGGGAGCTGTTTTTT
abundance: -; v_gene: TRBV5-1; j_gene: TRBJ2-3; d_gene: TRBD2; CDR3aa: CASSLGAGTSGSAHTDTQYF; CDR3nt: TGCGCCAGCAGCTTGGGCGCCGGGACTAGCGGGAGTGCCCACACAGATACGCAGTATTTT
abundance: -; v_gene: TRBV28; j_gene: TRBJ2-7; d_gene: TRBD2; CDR3aa: CASQGLAGGSSYEQYF; CDR3nt: TGTGCCAGCCAAGGACTAGCGGGAGGTTCTTCCTACGAGCAGTACTTC
abundance: -; v_gene: TRBV6-1; j_gene: TRBJ2-3; d_gene: TRBD2; CDR3aa: CASSETSSGSRYTQYF; CDR3nt: TGTGCCAGCAGTGAGACTTCGAGCGGGAGTAGGTATACGCAGTATTTT
abundance: -; v_gene: TRBV19; j_gene: TRBJ1-4; d_gene: TRBD1; CDR3aa: CANTGTVNEKLFF; CDR3nt: TGTGCCAATACCGGGACAGTAAATGAAAAACTGTTTTTT
abundance: -; v_gene: TRBV4-1; j_gene: TRBJ2-1; d_gene: -; CDR3aa: CASSQKGGPRLGSYNEQFF; CDR3nt: TGCGCCAGCAGCCAAAAAGGGGGACCCAGGCTGGGCTCCTACAATGAGCAGTTCTTC
abundance: once; v_gene: TRBV5-1; j_gene: TRBJ2-5; d_gene: -; CDR3aa: CASSSNSPGGGTTQYF; CDR3nt: TGCGCCAGCAGCTCGAACTCCCCTGGAGGGGGCACAACCCAGTACTTC
abundance: -; v_gene: TRBV5-4; j_gene: TRBJ2-7; d_gene: TRBD1; CDR3aa: CASSKRTGFSEQYF; CDR3nt: TGTGCCAGCAGCAAAAGGACAGGGTTTAGCGAGCAGTACTTC
abundance: -; v_gene: TRBV6-5; j_gene: TRBJ2-1; d_gene: TRBD2; CDR3aa: CASSYSLAGDDEQFF; CDR3nt: TGTGCCAGCAGTTACTCACTAGCGGGAGACGATGAGCAGTTCTTC
abundance: -; v_gene: TRBV20-1; j_gene: TRBJ2-3; d_gene: -; CDR3aa: CSAREGHTQYF; CDR3nt: TGCAGTGCTAGAGAGGGGCATACGCAGTATTTT
abundance: -; v_gene: TRBV5-1; j_gene: TRBJ2-5; d_gene: -; CDR3aa: CASSLILGTEQETQYF; CDR3nt: TGCGCCAGCAGCTTAATCTTAGGAACAGAACAAGAGACCCAGTACTTC
abundance: -; v_gene: TRBV2; j_gene: TRBJ2-1; d_gene: -; CDR3aa: CASRGLLYNEQFF; CDR3nt: TGTGCCAGTAGGGGACTTCTCTACAATGAGCAGTTCTTC
abundance: -; v_gene: TRBV5-1; j_gene: TRBJ1-1; d_gene: -; CDR3aa: CASKVGGLLSRNTEAFF; CDR3nt: TGCGCCAGCAAAGTAGGCGGTTTATTGTCCAGAAACACTGAAGCTTTCTTT
abundance: -; v_gene: TRBV30; j_gene: TRBJ1-2; d_gene: -; CDR3aa: CAWSPELWAGKYGYTF; CDR3nt: TGTGCCTGGAGTCCTGAATTATGGGCAGGGAAGTATGGCTACACCTTC
abundance: -; v_gene: TRBV11-3; j_gene: TRBJ2-3; d_gene: -; CDR3aa: CASSYGQGTQYF; CDR3nt: TGTGCCAGCAGTTACGGGCAGGGTACGCAGTATTTT
abundance: -; v_gene: TRBV6-5; j_gene: TRBJ2-2; d_gene: TRBD2; CDR3aa: CATRREYTGELFF; CDR3nt: TGTGCCACCCGGCGGGAGTACACCGGGGAGCTGTTTTTT
abundance: -; v_gene: TRBV10-1; j_gene: TRBJ1-2; d_gene: TRBD1; CDR3aa: CASSDTEQGRYTF; CDR3nt: TGCGCCAGCAGTGATACCGAACAGGGGCGCTACACCTTC
abundance: -; v_gene: TRBV2; j_gene: TRBJ2-2; d_gene: -; CDR3aa: CASSDEANGELFF; CDR3nt: TGTGCCAGCAGTGATGAAGCGAACGGGGAGCTGTTTTTT
abundance: -; v_gene: TRBV18; j_gene: TRBJ2-2; d_gene: TRBD2; CDR3aa: CASSPYSSGRAATGELFF; CDR3nt: TGTGCCAGCTCACCATACTCTAGCGGGAGGGCCGCCACCGGGGAGCTGTTTTTT
abundance: -; v_gene: TRBV20-1; j_gene: TRBJ2-1; d_gene: -; CDR3aa: CSARQVDEQFF; CDR3nt: TGCAGTGCTAGACAGGTGGATGAGCAGTTCTTC
abundance: -; v_gene: TRBV18; j_gene: TRBJ2-7; d_gene: TRBD1; CDR3aa: CASSPFGTESYEQYF; CDR3nt: TGTGCCAGCTCACCATTTGGGACAGAATCCTACGAGCAGTACTTC
abundance: once; v_gene: TRBV5-1; j_gene: TRBJ2-2; d_gene: -; CDR3aa: CASTPEPNTGELFF; CDR3nt: TGCGCCAGCACACCAGAACCTAACACCGGGGAGCTGTTTTTT
abundance: -; v_gene: TRBV29-1; j_gene: TRBJ1-2; d_gene: TRBD1; CDR3aa: CSVDRSLGQGFSAF; CDR3nt: TGCAGCGTTGATAGGTCCTTGGGACAGGGATTTTCTGCCTTC